This T cell receptor (beta chain) was captured by sequencing in a study of T cells expressing NK-cell markers. General observations from the study: Whether expanded NKG2C+ T cell clones were HCMV specific stayed uncertain.

The cDNA for TCR beta came from 5'RACE template switching with UMIs. For each CDR3 protein, TCRdb gives one entry from its re-call of the 5' RACE reads, without DNA. The table lists 8,000 or so distinct CDR3 sequences. Germline V gene data show CDR1 as KGHDR and CDR2 as SFDVKD. The CDR3 has 15 amino acids. Concerning this clonotype: The antigen is undetermined.

The TCR was taken from a man between 18 and 69 years old in good health. Sequencing input: blood T cells: a sorted CD56 or NKG2C T cell subset, CD4+ or CD8+ T cells, or bulk PBMC T cells (not recorded which). V and J are TRBV24-1 and TRBJ2-7; absent DNA, TCRdb's TRBD1 call cannot be checked. CDR3 protein: CATSDRPGQIYEQYF.